The 5 T cell receptor beta chains given below trace back to one sample, sequenced in a study of Graves' ophthalmopathy and Graves' hyperthyroidism. RNA transcripts yielded amplified TCR beta CDR3 regions. HTBI-primed RT-PCR formed the first round, and a multiplex PCR formed the second. TCRdb called the multiplex PCR reads again in MiXCR, with one record for every CDR3 protein. The sample lists under 800,000 distinct CDR3 sequences; around a fifth were seen once. Input material: peripheral blood. The origin of the receptors is a woman aged 18-30 years with stable Graves' hyperthyroidism. Some clones in this sample may be carry-over from other donors' samples.

This clonotype occurred a few times. The gene calls are TRBV10-3 and TRBJ2-7; D is undetermined. Germline values: CDR1 ENHRY, CDR2 SYGVKD. V was cut by 0 bases and J by 4 bases, with 22 bases left in between. The CDR3 runs to 18 residues. CDR3 sequence: CAISESMRIRFSNYEQYF. The CDR3 DNA is TGTGCCATCAGTGAGTCGATGAGGATTCGGTTCAGCAATTACGAGCAGTACTTC.

This clonotype has a single count. This CDR3 is missing its conserved last phenylalanine or tryptophan, likely due to a read error. The chain has TRBV28 and TRBJ2-7, with TRBD1 matching 8 bases. This CDR3 contains 14 residues. The germline V gene has CDR1 MDHEN and CDR2 SYDVKM. Trimming cost V 6 bases and J 4 bases; bases outside gene matches: 8. This CDR3 reads CASSPGTGLYEQYY. CDR3 coding DNA: TGTGCCAGCAGCCCAGGGACAGGCCTTTACGAGCAGTACTAC.

This clonotype came up many times. V usage is TRBV12-5 and J usage is TRBJ1-2, with 8 bases fitting TRBD1. The CDR3 is 13 residues long. The trim removed 4 bases at V and 3 bases at J, leaving 1 base unmatched. Germline assignment: CDR1 LGHNT and CDR2 FRNRAP. Here the CDR3 reads CASGSGQDYGYTF. The CDR3 DNA follows: TGTGCTAGTGGTTCGGGACAGGACTATGGCTACACCTTC.

Concerning this clonotype: In this CDR3 the conserved last residue, phenylalanine or tryptophan, is missing, so a read error is likely. The chain joins TRBV15 to TRBJ1-1, with D hard to call. The germline CDR1 and CDR2 sequences are LNHNV and YYDKDF (reference sequence). The CDR3 consists of 13 residues. The CDR3 nucleotides read TGTGCCACCTGCAGAGTAGTGGAGGGTGAAGCTTTCGTT. Protein: CATCRVVEGEAFV.

The V gene is TRBV7-9, the J gene TRBJ1-2; D uncertain. CDR1 SEHNR and CDR2 FQNEAQ come from the germline V gene (reference sequence). CDR3 length: 12 amino acids. Trimming left V 8 bases short and J 4 bases short, with 11 bases between. CDR3 loop: CASSGNPYGYTF. DNA for the CDR3: TGTGCCAGCTCCGGCAACCCCTATGGCTACACCTTC.